This record looks at one T cell receptor beta chain sequence and its context. The antigen remains unidentified. Sequence at one end of the junction differs from germline and may be a read error. The data stem from a study of T cell repertoires in cytomegalovirus infection. MiXCR, run by TCRdb on the reads, gives a single entry per CDR3 protein. The table has more than 250,000 distinct CDR3 sequences, 12% to 15% seen once. Study-level findings and limits: Accumulated public TCR beta family frequency recognized individuals carrying CMV together with the relevant HLA. There were HLA-C-restricted CMV-specific TCR beta clonotypes dominating the ex vivo response.

This sequence was found in a human donor in good health (CMV status not recorded). Some clones in this sample may be carry-over from other donors' samples. Sequencing used PBMCs.

DNA for the CDR3: TGTGCCATACGTAATTGGAAGCGGGAGGCCCCCTACGAGCAGTGCTTC. Translation gives CAIRNWKREAPYEQCF. The rearrangement uses TRBV10-3 and TRBJ2-7; 9 nucleotides line up with TRBD2. Germline CDR1 is ENHRY and CDR2 is SYGVKD. This CDR3 has 16 amino acids.